This is a list of T cell receptor beta chains from one sample in a study of T cell responses to AZD1222 COVID-19 vaccine. Clones were sequenced by immunoSEQ multiplex PCR, and TCRdb holds only the in-frame ones, with some missing. Here the sample spans about 89,000 clones, 90% to 95% being singletons. The source material was peripheral blood, sampled 28 days after the second AZD1222 dose. The receptor set was obtained from an adult who received the AZD1222 COVID-19 vaccine. Both conserved end residues are part of each CDR3.

TRBV11-2,CASSLPPTGPFPYEQYF
TRBV6-1,CASRVTGNHYEQYF
TRBV5-1,CASSLETGGRNYGYTF
TRBV27,CASSLGGGTEAFF
TRBV7-8,CASSLADRLINYGYTF
TRBV11-1,CASSLEPPYEQYF
TRBV30,CAWSVTGTEYGYTF
TRBV19,CASTSPTEEKLFF
TRBV18,CASSSSFDQPQHF
TRBV7-3,CASSLMGGADTEAFF
TRBV30,CAWSTIGQGPGYTF
TRBV5-5,CASRGASKGPLHF
TRBV5-1,CASRPTGGEEAFF
TRBV18,CASSPPLLASSYEQYF
TRBV18,CASSPTVGSTEAFF
TRBV14,CASSQIGEAFF
TRBV19,CASSIDLYNEQFF
TRBV6-5,CASSPELWGNQPQHF
TRBV4-1,CASSHRWGQDQNYGYTF